Below, 14 T cell receptor beta chains from the same sample are listed, as sequenced in a study of vaccination effects on CD4 cells after COVID-19. Clones were sequenced by immunoSEQ multiplex PCR, and TCRdb holds only the in-frame ones, with some missing. Of roughly 34,000 clones in the sample, approximately 82% were seen once. These TCRs' antigens remain unknown. Using viral peptide pools, the ViraFEST assay grew out antigen-specific CD4+ T cells prior to sequencing. Investigators separated out CD4+ T cells once approximately 9 days of culture had passed. Participants were vaccinated with two doses of either the BNT162b2 or mRNA-1273 vaccine. Sequencing used CD4+ T cells from PBMCs cultured with HCoV-NL63 spike peptides, obtained after COVID-19 vaccination. The source of these receptors is a human donor who received a COVID-19 vaccine. Some clones in this sample may be carry-over from other donors' samples.

V usage is TRBV24-1 and J usage is TRBJ1-4; tentative D call: TRBD1 (5 bases). The CDR3 has 16 amino acids. The germline V gene encodes CDR1 KGHDR and CDR2 SFDVKD. The V end lost 4 bases, the J end lost 8 bases, and 19 bases lay between the germline ends. CDR3 sequence: CATSDPGGTGAEKLFF. The DNA for the CDR3 is TGTGCCACCAGTGACCCAGGTGGCACAGGAGCGGAAAAACTGTTTTTT.

This clone was picked up a small number of times. The chain carries TRBV5-1 and TRBJ2-7, with D perhaps TRBD1 (6 bases). Deletions cut 5 bases from V and 0 bases from J, with 9 bases between. CDR1 and CDR2 from the germline V gene are SGHRS and YFSETQ. CDR3 length equals 13 residues. The CDR3 loop is CASSRDNSYEQYV. The CDR3, as DNA: TGCGCCAGCAGTCGGGACAACTCCTACGAGCAGTACGTC.

The chain is built from TRBV9 and TRBJ1-1, with D maybe TRBD1 (5 bases). V was clipped by 5 bases and J by 1 base, with 9 bases between them. Germline-derived CDR1 and CDR2 are SGDLS and YYNGEE. The CDR3 consists of 13 residues. CDR3 residues: CASRRDGNTEAFF. DNA for the CDR3: TGTGCCAGCAGAAGGGACGGGAACACTGAAGCTTTCTTT.

The chain employs TRBV25-1 and TRBJ2-1, with D perhaps given as TRBD1 or TRBD2 (5 bases each). The germline CDR1 and CDR2 sequences are MGHDK and SYGVNS. V dropped 1 base and J dropped 1 base, with 11 bases sitting between them. This CDR3 comprises 16 residues. The CDR3 sequence is CASSEFQGVSYNEQFF. The DNA of the CDR3 is TGTGCCAGCAGTGAATTTCAGGGAGTGTCCTACAATGAGCAGTTCTTC.

The chain links TRBV29-1 to TRBJ1-2; 7 bases are a match to TRBD1. CDR3 length: 18 amino acids. Germline V gives CDR1 SQVTM, CDR2 ANQGSEA. The ends lost 4 bases at V and 0 bases at J; junction bases unmatched: 17. The CDR3 region is CSVAFLDRSIPTNYGYTF. The DNA for the CDR3 is TGCAGCGTTGCTTTCTTGGACAGGAGCATCCCTACTAACTATGGCTACACCTTC.

The V gene is TRBV24-1, the J gene TRBJ2-3, with 7 bases fitting TRBD1. V lost 6 bases, J lost 2 bases, and 10 bases stayed unmatched. This CDR3 contains 16 residues. In germline, CDR1 is KGHDR, CDR2 SFDVKD. The CDR3 sequence: CATSLGDRALTDTQYF. The CDR3 bases are TGTGCCACCAGTCTAGGTGACAGGGCGCTCACAGATACGCAGTATTTT.

The chain joins TRBV5-1 to TRBJ2-7; TRBD1 is a possible D gene (6 bases). With 0 bases removed from V and 4 bases from J, the gap between germline ends came to 14 bases. From germline, CDR1 is SGHRS and CDR2 YFSETQ. The CDR3 runs 15 residues. The CDR3 DNA reads TGCGCCAGCAGCTTGGACGGGACACAGTTTTACGAGCAGTACTTC. Translation gives CASSLDGTQFYEQYF. Full variable domain (missing parts from reference TRBV5-1 and TRBJ2-7): KAGVTQTPRYLIKTRGQQVTLSCSPISGHRSVSWYQQTPGQGLQFLFEYFSETQRNKGNFPGRFSGRQFSNSRSEMNVSTLELGDSALYLCASSLDGTQFYEQYFGPGTRLTVT.

In this sample, this clone turned up once. The gene calls are TRBV5-1 and TRBJ2-3; 9 nucleotides align to TRBD2. CDR1 and CDR2 from the germline V gene are SGHRS and YFSETQ. The V and J ends lost 0 bases and 1 base, in that order; junction bases with no gene match: 3. CDR3 length: 16 residues. The CDR3 spells CASSLGGLARTDTQYF. DNA for the CDR3: TGCGCCAGCAGCTTGGGGGGACTAGCACGCACAGATACGCAGTATTTT.

The chain is built from TRBV5-4 and TRBJ2-2, with a weak D call TRBD1 (6 bases). CDR3 size: 14 residues. V lost 6 bases and J 2 bases, leaving 11 bases between the germline ends. The germline gives CDR1 SGHNT, CDR2 YYREEE (reference sequence). For the CDR3, the DNA is TGTGCCAGCACCCGGGACACTAACACCGGGGAGCTGTTTTTT. Translating gives CASTRDTNTGELFF.

This sequence joins TRBV11-2 and TRBJ2-5; no definite D call. V was pared by 5 bases and J by 5 bases, with 15 bases between. This CDR3 is 14 amino acids long. Germline V CDR1 and CDR2: SGHAT, FQNNGV. This CDR3 reads CASSPRLLGETQYF. The CDR3, as DNA: TGTGCCAGCAGCCCGAGACTGCTGGGCGAGACCCAGTACTTC.

V is TRBV7-2 and J is TRBJ1-1; D is uncertain. Trimming pared 3 bases from V and 5 bases from J, leaving 13 bases between. The CDR3 has 14 residues. Germline V gene sequence: CDR1 SGHTA, CDR2 FQGNSA. The CDR3 spells CASSLSAGTTEAFF. The DNA for the CDR3 is TGTGCCAGCAGCTTGTCGGCGGGTACAACTGAAGCTTTCTTT.

The chain couples TRBV9 to TRBJ2-2; 9 nucleotides align to TRBD1. After removal of 2 bases from V and 6 bases from J, the junction contained 8 bases not matched to a gene. The CDR3 is 16 residues long. The germline gives CDR1 SGDLS, CDR2 YYNGEE. The CDR3 here is CASSVRDRDGAGELFF. Written as DNA, the CDR3 is TGTGCCAGCAGCGTCCGGGACAGGGATGGGGCCGGGGAGCTGTTTTTT.

The CDR3 DNA reads as TGTGCCAGCAGTGGCTCCGGGACTGCAAACACCGGGGAGCTGTTTTTT. It translates to CASSGSGTANTGELFF. The chain carries TRBV6-4 and TRBJ2-2; perhaps TRBD2 as D (6 bases). Trimming pared 4 bases from V and 2 bases from J, leaving 14 bases between. The CDR3 consists of 16 residues. CDR1 is MRHNA and CDR2 is SNTAGT in the germline V gene.

V and J are TRBV18 and TRBJ2-2; D not certain. Germline CDR1 KGHSH, CDR2 LQKENI. The CDR3 runs 15 residues. Trimming removed 4 bases at V and 0 bases at J, with 9 bases between. The DNA for the CDR3 is TGTGCCAGCTCACAGAACAGCGCGAACACCGGGGAGCTGTTTTTT. Its protein product is CASSQNSANTGELFF. Based on the CDR3 plus reference TRBV18 and TRBJ2-2, the full variable domain is NAGVMQNPRHLVRRRGQEARLRCSPMKGHSHVYWYRQLPEEGLKFMVYLQKENIIDESGMPKERFSAEFPKEGPSILRIQQVVRGDSAAYFCASSQNSANTGELFFGEGSRLTVL.